This record covers a single T cell receptor (beta chain). This clonotype has a count of ten or more. Its binding antigen is unknown. No qualities accompany the bases; no much larger clone lies one base away. Libraries of naive CD8 T cells were built from anywhere between about 17,000 and 1,000,000 sorted cells, with 10%, 30% or 50% of the purified RNA used. Naive CD8 T cells were FACS-sorted as CD8+CD4-CCR7+CD45RA+ on a BD FACSAria II into RLT Plus buffer. Nine to eleven TCR copies' worth of Jurkat RNA were spiked into roughly 20,000-1,000,000 naive CD8 T cell samples to test detection sensitivity. Enrichment of CD8 T cells was done with RosetteSep CD8+ T Cell Enrichment Cocktail plus Ficoll-Paque, and ACK red cell lysis came afterward. This entry belongs to a study of molecular identifiers for immune sequencing clone quantification (dated by TCRdb to the late 2010s). Background for the entire study: For a replicate experiment, RNA from approximately 20,000 or 100,000 naive CD8 T cells was divided into five aliquots, of which four were sequenced. This methods study used CD8 T cells to benchmark TCR RNA copy counting and molecular-identifier clustering-based TCR repertoire sequencing (MIDCIRS).

The method was PCR. The instrument was a NextSeq 500. Bulk TCR libraries were made following a previously described method, with the TCR primers given in Table S5. Purification of total RNA was performed with the Qiagen AllPrep DNA/RNA kit. Before analysis, reads from multiple sequencing runs of the same library were pooled. As for the original processing: Reads were retained only if an exact TCR constant sequence was present, and the retained reads were trimmed to 150 nt and grouped according to their 12-nt molecular barcodes. Reads in each barcode group were sub-clustered using a 15% Levenshtein threshold, and a quality-weighted consensus sequence was built for each RNA molecule. Non-functional sequences were discarded, and so were lower-count sequences lying one edit away from another sequence. Based on fitting two negative binomial distributions, any barcode sub-cluster with under 20% of the maximum read count was discarded. TCRdb passed the public sequencing reads through fastp at Q25 and MiXCR, retaining productive beta sequences. Under each unique CDR3 protein, matching rows form one entry showing the most common genes and DNA. TCRdb assigned the V and J calls; the authors' analysis was not used. The sample has about 630,000 distinct CDR3 sequences on record, 25% of them singletons. The ten largest make up roughly 0.83% of the sample.

CDR1 and CDR2 were assigned from the germline V gene as SGHAT and FQNNGV. The V end loses 3 bases and the J end loses 6 bases, and a stretch of 7 bases separates them. Reading from cysteine to phenylalanine, the CDR3 counts 12 amino acids. Kept here is only the CDR3 DNA, which spans 36 bases and is read in frame from base 1. Study-wide findings and limitations: Spiked-in Jurkat TCR RNA (approximately 9 copies' worth), which is not part of the donor repertoire, was contained in the naive libraries. Modeling gave around 3.3 recovered TCR RNA copies per cell versus around 10 by digital PCR, implying approximately 30% capture efficiency. A single cell's worth of spiked-in Jurkat TCR RNA was reported detectable even among 850,000 to 1,000,000 naive CD8 T cells. In CMV-specific effector cells, clones with more than 20 RNA copies accounted for over 99% of molecules, whereas in naive cells such clones accounted for under 1%. Highly expanded clone sizes could be underestimated because identical TCR molecules may share a barcode. When barcode sub-clustering was omitted, TCR diversity was inflated by chimeric consensus sequences, with chimeras reaching as high as 47%.

This TCR was recovered from a human donor in good health. Some libraries in this study had Jurkat cell RNA spiked in. The sample comprised naive CD8+ T cells from blood, with Jurkat cell RNA spiked in. This specimen's cell subset or site label, per the study, means: FACS-sorted CD8+CD4-CCR7+CD45RA+ naive T cells. The rearranged segments are TRBV11-2 and TRBJ2-3; the D gene lacks a confident call. The nucleotide sequence is given as TGTGCCAGCAGCTTTCATTGGGATACGCAGTATTTT. It specifies CASSFHWDTQYF.